Presented here are 18 T cell receptor beta chains from one specimen sequenced in a study of OX40 agonist ivuxolimab in advanced cancers. Assay used: immunoSEQ multiplex PCR; TCRdb lists only in-frame clones, some missing. The table lists some 100,000 clones, 92% of them singletons. Source: CD4+ or CD8+ T cells sorted from blood, taken in a trial of the OX40 agonist ivuxolimab. Receptors originate from an adult with an advanced solid tumor such as melanoma, head and neck, liver or kidney cancer.

This clone has more than one count but fewer than ten. Written as DNA, the CDR3 is TGTGCCAGCAGCAAGACAGTAAATCAGCCCCAGCATTTT. This translates into CASSKTVNQPQHF. The J gene is TRBJ1-5, the V gene TRBV21-1; no check of the table's D call, TRBD1, against the DNA was made. TRBV21-1 is assigned pseudogene status. CDR3 length: 13 residues.

The chain joins TRBV11-3 to TRBJ2-7, with D perhaps TRBD1 or TRBD2 (6 bases each). The length of the CDR3 is 14 residues. The V gene's germline CDR1 is SGHNT and CDR2 YENEEA. V lost 2 bases, J lost 4 bases, and 12 bases lay in between. CDR3 bases: TGTGCCAGCAGCTTAACAGGGAGGATTTACGAGCAGTACTTC. This encodes CASSLTGRIYEQYF.

V usage is TRBV7-2 and J usage is TRBJ2-5, with D hard to call. This CDR3 is 12 amino acids long. Germline CDR1 SGHTA, CDR2 FQGNSA. Trimming took off 2 bases at V and 3 bases at J, with 4 bases between the two ends. The CDR3 nucleotides are TGTGCCAGCAGCTTACTCGAAGAGACCCAGTACTTC. This sequence encodes CASSLLEETQYF.

A single count supports this clone. The J gene is TRBJ1-2, the V gene TRBV6-1; TRBD1 aligns across 9 bases. CDR3 size: 14 residues. The trim removed 4 bases at V and 7 bases at J, leaving 7 bases unmatched. Looked up from germline, CDR1 is MNHNS and CDR2 is SASEGT. In nucleotides, the CDR3 is TGTGCCAGCAGTGCGGGACAGGGCGAGGGTGGCTACACCTTC. It translates to CASSAGQGEGGYTF.

The V call is TRBV2, the J call TRBJ2-1; 14 bases align to TRBD2. CDR3 length: 15 amino acids. In germline, CDR1 is SNHLY, CDR2 FYNNEI. The ends lost 10 bases at V and 7 bases at J; junction bases unmatched: 9. The chain's CDR3 is CAMGLAGESGNEQFF. The CDR3 region has the DNA TGTGCCATGGGACTAGCGGGAGAGAGTGGTAATGAGCAGTTCTTC.

This clone was found once. This CDR3 is also generated by other DNA sequences in the sample. V usage is TRBV5-1 and J usage is TRBJ2-7, with TRBD2 identical over 13 bases. V lost 4 bases to trimming and J lost 3 bases; unmatched junction nucleotides: 4. This CDR3 spans 15 amino acids. Germline V gene sequence: CDR1 SGHRS, CDR2 YFSETQ. CDR3 nucleotide sequence: TGCGCCAGCAGCCCCGGACTAGCGGGGGTCTACGAGCAGTACTTC. The encoded protein is CASSPGLAGVYEQYF.

As concerns this clone: The CDR3 carries no conserved terminal phenylalanine or tryptophan, so it likely arises from a read error. No DNA is shown, since the ends of the CDR3 on it are uncertain; the CDR3 is the one TCRdb lists. This chain joins TRBV7-9 and TRBJ2-7; the table assigns TRBD2, which was not confirmed against the DNA. The CDR3 is 13 amino acids long, termini counted. Germline V gives CDR1 SEHNR, CDR2 FQNEAQ (reference sequence). CDR3 amino acids: CASSFGGGTPLSS.

This clone was detected once. This chain connects TRBV7-8 to TRBJ2-1; D may be TRBD1 (6 bases). This CDR3 region has 15 residues. Germline V gene data show CDR1 as SGHVS and CDR2 as FQNEAQ. Trimming left V 1 base short and J 4 bases short, with 11 bases between. The CDR3 DNA follows: TGTGCCAGCAGCTTAGAAAGGGGGAGTTACAATGAGCAGTTCTTC. This translates into CASSLERGSYNEQFF.

The chain is built from TRBV27 and TRBJ1-4; 12 nucleotides agree with TRBD1. This CDR3 contains 14 residues. V lost 8 bases to trimming and J lost 7 bases; unmatched junction nucleotides: 5. CDR1 and CDR2 from the germline V gene are MNHEY and SMNVEV (reference sequence). DNA for the CDR3: TGTGCCAGCGGGGACAGGGGGCAGAGTGAAAAACTGTTTTTT. This gives the protein CASGDRGQSEKLFF.

V gene TRBV2 combines with J gene TRBJ1-2, with D perhaps TRBD1 (5 bases). Germline-derived CDR1 and CDR2 are SNHLY and FYNNEI. The V end lost 6 bases, the J end lost 0 bases, and 17 bases lay between the germline ends. CDR3 length: 16 amino acids. The CDR3 DNA reads as TGTGCCAGCAGCTTTGGGACCCTGCCGTCTAACTATGGCTACACCTTC. It encodes CASSFGTLPSNYGYTF.

This clone was seen just once. The CDR3 reads CASSPIPGLAGGPKNIQYF. The CDR3 nucleotides are TGTGCCAGCAGTCCCATTCCGGGACTAGCGGGAGGGCCCAAAAACATTCAGTACTTC. This rearrangement joins TRBV5-6 to TRBJ2-4; 16 bases agree with TRBD2. Germline lookup yields CDR1 SGHDT and CDR2 YYEEEE. The ends lost 5 bases at V and 2 bases at J; junction bases unmatched: 10. This CDR3 is built from 19 residues.

A few counts support this clone. The V and J genes are TRBV25-1 and TRBJ2-1; D might be TRBD2 (6 bases). Germline CDR1 and CDR2: MGHDK and SYGVNS. The V and J ends lost 1 base and 8 bases respectively, with 6 bases between them. This CDR3 spans 12 amino acids. The CDR3 sequence: CASSEWGDEQFF. In nucleotides, the CDR3 is TGTGCCAGCAGTGAATGGGGGGATGAGCAGTTCTTC.

J is TRBJ1-1 and V is TRBV7-9, with D possibly matching TRBD1 (5 bases). Germline lookup yields CDR1 SEHNR and CDR2 FQNEAQ (reference sequence). Trimming shortened V by 5 bases and J by 4 bases, and 14 bases separated the two germline ends. The CDR3 totals 14 residues. For the CDR3, the DNA is TGTGCCAGCAGCCCTTCACGGGGCCTCACTGAAGCTTTCTTT. Translating gives CASSPSRGLTEAFF.

This chain uses TRBV2 with TRBJ2-7; TRBD1 aligns across 7 bases. This CDR3 has 13 residues. V dropped 7 bases and J dropped 1; count of bases not matched to a gene: 4. CDR1 SNHLY and CDR2 FYNNEI come from the germline V gene. This CDR3 reads CASTATGSYEQYF. CDR3 DNA sequence: TGTGCCAGCACCGCGACAGGGTCCTACGAGCAGTACTTC.

This clone occurred a few times. The rearrangement links TRBV11-2 to TRBJ1-1; D is perhaps TRBD1 (6 bases). Trimming pared 4 bases from V and 0 bases from J, leaving 18 bases between. Germline CDR1 is SGHAT and CDR2 is FQNNGV. This CDR3 is built from 17 residues. As DNA, the CDR3 is TGTGCCAGCAGCTGGATCGATGGACAGCTCATGAACACTGAAGCTTTCTTT. It encodes CASSWIDGQLMNTEAFF.

The chain uses TRBV27 and TRBJ1-2; the D is unclear. Trimming removed 4 bases at V and 2 bases at J, with 8 bases between. Germline lookup yields CDR1 MNHEY and CDR2 SMNVEV (reference sequence). CDR3 size: 13 residues. The DNA for the CDR3 is TGTGCCAGCAGTTCTGTCCCAAACTATGGCTACACCTTC. Translated: CASSSVPNYGYTF.

The rearrangement joins TRBV27 to TRBJ2-7; unclear D gene. Germline V gives CDR1 MNHEY, CDR2 SMNVEV (reference sequence). V lost 7 bases and J 0 bases, leaving 10 bases between the germline ends. CDR3 length: 13 residues. CDR3 loop: CASTGSNSYEQYF. DNA for the CDR3: TGTGCCAGCACGGGCAGCAACTCCTACGAGCAGTACTTC.

This clone was detected once. The chain couples TRBV2 to TRBJ1-5; 11 bases line up with TRBD1. The CDR3 sequence is 13 residues long. V lost 6 bases to trimming and J lost 7 bases; unmatched junction nucleotides: 2. Germline V CDR1 and CDR2: SNHLY, FYNNEI. The CDR3 loop is CASRGQGAQPQHF. The CDR3 region has the DNA TGTGCCAGCAGAGGACAGGGGGCGCAGCCCCAGCATTTT.